The clone carrying this T cell receptor beta chain was counted at least ten times. Every patient underwent thyroid surgery untreated. TCRdb recomputed clones from the PCR reads via MiXCR. The sample lists tens of thousands of clones; 14% to 15% were seen once. The sample comes from a study of metastatic and nonmetastatic thyroid tumors. The CDR3 is 16 amino acids. The V and J ends lost 6 bases and 3 bases respectively, with 15 bases between them. Germline loops: CDR1 MNHEY, CDR2 SMNVEV (reference sequence). The sequencing sample was made of blood. J is TRBJ1-6 and V is TRBV27, with a weak D call TRBD1 (6 bases). This clonotype was obtained from a female donor with papillary thyroid cancer or a benign thyroid nodule (not recorded which). Some clones in this sample may be carry-over from other donors' samples. The CDR3 DNA reads TGTGCCAGCAGCGTAAAACAGGGCAGCTATAATTCACCCCTCCACTTT. As protein: CASSVKQGSYNSPLHF.